This T cell receptor (beta chain) came from a study of shared clonotypes between healthy human individuals (dated by TCRdb to 2019 to 2021). Broadly, across the study: A couple of women and a few men aged 18 to 49 years were included in the cohort. Per donor, three plates each were used for CD4 naive and CD4 memory, two for CD8 naive, and one for CD8 memory. Blood TCR repertoires of about 5 healthy adults were deeply sequenced to estimate repertoire size and the extent of clonotype sharing between individuals. To increase sequencing depth and limit assay-specific biases, TCR repertoire library preparation and sequencing were carried out by different laboratories using diverse techniques. Between about 0.85 and 9.5 billion PBMCs per donor were obtained by leukapheresis. The research as a whole found: Higher generation probabilities were observed for clonotypes shared by all four sorted-subset donors than for non-shared clonotypes. Larger estimated clonotype richness was generally found for naive subsets than for memory subsets. Only blood was sampled, and tissue TCR repertoires likely differ from those in blood. Rarefaction of sorted-subset datasets indicated incomplete sequencing despite the large sequencing depth. Sharing across a few donors was observed for roughly 5% of naive CD4, 3% to 3.5% of naive CD8, about 2.5% of memory CD4, and over 0.3% of memory CD8 clonotypes. The small number of donors limited the genetic and exposure-history diversity represented. Pairwise subsampling indicated that sequencing depth was expected to affect the degree of clonotype sharing among donors.

Taken from the germline V gene, the CDR1 and CDR2 loops are SQVTM and ANQGSEA. The CDR3 spans 13 residues, from the cysteine through the phenylalanine. The retained sequence is limited to the CDR3, 39 bases, with the frame set at the first base. Trimming at the junction amounts to 6 bases on V and 3 bases on J, and the germline ends lie 15 bases apart. A word on this clone: What this receptor recognizes is not known. No base quality values were provided; no much bigger clone lies one nucleotide off.

TCR CDR3 regions were amplified from genomic DNA by multiplex PCR using the deep immunoSEQ assay. Extracted genomic DNA from each cell subset was spread evenly across all wells of several immunoSEQ 96-well plates, with each plate serving as a replicate. For sorted subsets, each replicate PCR was loaded with roughly 0.2 ug genomic DNA, equivalent to 30,000 or so T cell genomes. Purified libraries were quantified with a Qubit 3.0 fluorometer, sized on a Bioanalyzer 2100, and re-quantified with the KAPA Library Quantification kit. Every immunoSEQ 96-well plate was sequenced on a separate single-read 150-cycle Illumina NextSeq 550 flow cell. As for how the authors treated the data: The immunoSEQ output contained only junctional sequences without quality scores, so filtering could not match that applied to full-length reads. To assign V/J genes and CDR3, sequences were annotated against IMGT germline references using PyIR, a Python wrapper for IgBLAST v1.9. Reads were filtered out if the reads had weak V/J assignments (E-value above 1e-6), no CDR3, stop codons, out-of-frame junctions, or ambiguous translated residues. V3J clonotypes were defined as sequences sharing the same inferred V gene, J gene, and CDR3 amino acid sequence. To compute the percentage overlap between repertoires, the number of shared unique clonotypes was divided by the size of the smaller repertoire. RTK rarefaction, the Chao1 estimator, and Recon v2.1 estimates of unobserved clonotypes were used to assess repertoire richness. Generation probabilities were computed with OLGA for all TCRbeta clonotypes obtained by the gDNA method from four donors. Drawn from immuneACCESS, this table holds only the in-frame rearrangements with V and J called that TCRdb kept. Clones are partly lost; checked studies trace under half to an unresolved V gene and leave the rest unexplained. V and J calls and clone size are given by that table; D and trimming were obtained from the DNA. The sample table contains approximately 2,000,000 clones; only one count was recorded for 80% to 95% of them. Of the sample, approximately 0.39% is held by the ten largest clones.

Healthy HIV-negative adults with no recently reported acute infections or vaccinations were included as donors. All donors were Caucasian adults living in Nashville, Tennessee, USA. CD4+ T cells were enriched through magnetic negative selection, after which naive cells were positively selected on CD45RA and the remaining negative fraction served as the memory subset. After blood collection by leukapheresis, PBMCs were isolated using Ficoll-Histopaque density gradient centrifugation and then cryopreserved in the vapor phase of liquid nitrogen. Analytical flow cytometry was used to check the purity and quantity of every magnetically sorted T cell population. Genomic DNA was isolated from every sorted fraction and measured by UV absorbance on a Nanodrop 2000c.

The clonotype comes from a man between 18 and 35 years old in good health. Some clones in this sample may be carry-over from other donors' samples. Sequencing used naive CD4+ T cells from PBMCs. The cell subset or site label, read with the paper, signifies: CD45RA+ positively selected. The sequence links TRBV29-1 to TRBJ2-7; no D gene can be assigned with confidence. DNA sequence: TGCAGCGTATTGCAGGAATCCAGCTACGAGCAGTACTTC. Its translation is CSVLQESSYEQYF.